This T cell receptor beta chain derives from a study of control samples from healthy donors and cancer patients. Some clones are missing from TCRdb's copy, which holds only in-frame ones; the method was immunoSEQ multiplex PCR. This repertoire shows roughly 190,000 clones, roughly nine tenths found once; its top ten account for approximately 1.8%. Germline V lookup: CDR1 WNHNN, CDR2 SYGVQD (reference sequence). The CDR3 is 16 amino acids. V was cut by 3 bases and J by 0 bases, with 12 bases left in between. The TCR sequence derives from a man younger than 40 in good health. This chain links TRBV10-1 with TRBJ2-1; D is ambiguous. Specimen: blood. The CDR3 bases are TGCGCCAGCAGTGATCAGACACTTAGCTCCTACAATGAGCAGTTCTTC. As protein: CASSDQTLSSYNEQFF.